Listed here is a single T cell receptor (beta chain). As yet, its antigen is unknown. Cultured CD4+ T cell DNA underwent sequencing with the Oncomine TCR Beta short-read assay. Scientists extracted genomic DNA from CD4+ T cells grown in culture. TCRdb itself ran the PCR reads through MiXCR, one entry per CDR3 protein. In the table there are approximately 10,000 distinct CDR3 sequences, roughly half of which are singletons. Germline CDR1 and CDR2: SGHRS and YFSETQ. The V end was cut by 0 bases, the J end by 9 bases, with 13 bases between. There are 14 residues in the CDR3. The sample belongs to a study of vaccination and CD4 T cells after COVID-19. For the study at large: Stimulation of the cells used overlapping spike peptide pools from SARS-CoV-2 and from the common cold coronaviruses HCoV-NL63, HCoV-OC43 and HCoV-229E.

The treatment: roughly ten-day PBMC culture with coronavirus spike peptide pools or control peptides (ViraFEST assay). Using peptide pools, antigen-specific T cells were expanded in ViraFEST before TCRs were sequenced. Findings and caveats of the study: The rise in median SARS-CoV-2-reactive clonotypes, from roughly 21 to 40, was not significant.

This rearrangement joins TRBV5-1 to TRBJ2-1; D may be TRBD2 (6 bases). Specimen: CD4+ T cells from blood, cultured in vitro. This TCR was sampled from a human donor who had recovered from COVID-19. The CDR3 protein is CASSLASGEGEQFF. The DNA for the CDR3 is TGCGCCAGCAGCTTGGCCTCGGGAGAGGGTGAGCAGTTCTTC.